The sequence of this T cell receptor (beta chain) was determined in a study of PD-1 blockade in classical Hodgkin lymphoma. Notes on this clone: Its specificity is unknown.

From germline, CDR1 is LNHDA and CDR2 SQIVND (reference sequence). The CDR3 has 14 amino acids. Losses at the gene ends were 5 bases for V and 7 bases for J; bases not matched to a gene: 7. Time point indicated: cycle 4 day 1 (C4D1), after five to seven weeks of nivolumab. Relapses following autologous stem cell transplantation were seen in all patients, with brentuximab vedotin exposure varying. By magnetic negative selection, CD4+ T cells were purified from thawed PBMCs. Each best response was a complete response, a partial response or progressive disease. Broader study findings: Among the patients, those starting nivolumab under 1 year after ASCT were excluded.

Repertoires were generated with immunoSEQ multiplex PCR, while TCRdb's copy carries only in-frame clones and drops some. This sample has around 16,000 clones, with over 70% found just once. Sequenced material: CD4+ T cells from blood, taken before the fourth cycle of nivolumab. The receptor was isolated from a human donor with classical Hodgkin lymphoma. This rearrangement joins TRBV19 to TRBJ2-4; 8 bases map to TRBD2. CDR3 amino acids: CASSDGTRGNIQYF. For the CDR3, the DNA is TGTGCCAGTAGTGACGGGACTAGGGGCAACATTCAGTACTTC.